The 27 T cell receptor beta chains reported below all come from one sample, sequenced in a study of T cell responses to AZD1222 COVID-19 vaccine. Produced via immunoSEQ multiplex PCR; TCRdb's table is partial and in-frame only. The data show 90,000 to 120,000 clones, about 90% seen once. Material: peripheral blood, obtained on day 0 of AZD1222 vaccination. The receptor source for this set is an adult in good health.

The gene calls are TRBV10-3 and TRBJ2-1, with TRBD1 matching 7 bases. The CDR3 is 13 amino acids. Germline CDR1 and CDR2: ENHRY and SYGVKD. V shed 6 bases and J 5 bases; nucleotides not matched to a gene: 4. The CDR3 protein is CAISSGQDNEQFF. The CDR3 region has the DNA TGTGCCATCAGCTCTGGACAGGACAATGAGCAGTTCTTC.

The V gene is TRBV5-8, the J gene TRBJ2-5; TRBD2 might be the D (5 bases). V lost 0 bases, J lost 2 bases, and 8 bases lay in between. There are 14 residues in the CDR3. Germline V CDR1 and CDR2: SGHTS, YDEGEE. The CDR3, as DNA: TGTGCCAGCAGCTTGGAACGGGGTCAAGAGACCCAGTACTTC. Its translation is CASSLERGQETQYF.

The chain is built from TRBV27 and TRBJ2-3; D assignment may be TRBD1 or TRBD2 (5 bases each). Trimming shortened V by 3 bases and J by 4 bases, and 11 bases separated the two germline ends. Germline values: CDR1 MNHEY, CDR2 SMNVEV (reference sequence). The CDR3 sequence is 14 residues long. CDR3 bases: TGTGCCAGCAGTTTGGGACGGCGGGCAGATACGCAGTATTTT. This codes for CASSLGRRADTQYF.

V usage is TRBV6-5 and J usage is TRBJ2-7; unclear D gene. CDR1 is MNHEY and CDR2 is SVGAGI in the germline V gene. V lost 8 bases, J lost 5 bases, and 7 bases lay in between. This CDR3 spans 10 amino acids. The CDR3 nucleotides are TGTGCCAGCTCCCCGAACGAGCAGTACTTC. This codes for CASSPNEQYF.

This clone has a count of ten or more. V usage is TRBV7-3 and J usage is TRBJ2-1; a weak D match, TRBD1 (5 bases). V was cut by 2 bases and J by 4 bases, with 9 bases left in between. This CDR3 is 14 amino acids long. In germline, CDR1 is SGHTA, CDR2 FQGTGA. The CDR3 DNA sequence: TGTGCCAGCAGCTTACCAGGGTCGTACAATGAGCAGTTCTTC. Its translation: CASSLPGSYNEQFF.

This clone came up once. The chain employs TRBV29-1 and TRBJ2-2; D is uncertain. Germline loops: CDR1 SQVTM, CDR2 ANQGSEA. The CDR3 consists of 12 residues. V was clipped by 7 bases and J by 0 bases, with 6 bases between them. In nucleotides, the CDR3 is TGCAGCGCTCAAGCGAACACCGGGGAGCTGTTTTTT. Protein product: CSAQANTGELFF.

J is TRBJ1-4 and V is TRBV18, with D uncertain. Germline assignment: CDR1 KGHSH and CDR2 LQKENI. CDR3 length: 14 amino acids. V was clipped by 3 bases and J by 8 bases, with 13 bases between them. CDR3 protein: CASSPWGAGEKLFF. CDR3 in DNA: TGTGCCAGCTCACCTTGGGGAGCCGGGGAAAAACTGTTTTTT. Complete variable domain (other parts from reference TRBV18 and TRBJ1-4): NAGVMQNPRHLVRRRGQEARLRCSPMKGHSHVYWYRQLPEEGLKFMVYLQKENIIDESGMPKERFSAEFPKEGPSILRIQQVVRGDSAAYFCASSPWGAGEKLFFGSGTQLSVL.

The CDR3 sequence is CASRNRGGKEQYF. CDR3 in DNA: TGTGCCAGCCGGAATCGAGGGGGGAAAGAGCAGTACTTC. This chain joins TRBV7-2 and TRBJ2-7; D tentatively reads TRBD1 or TRBD2 (6 bases each). Germline V gene sequence: CDR1 SGHTA, CDR2 FQGNSA. The CDR3 spans 13 residues. Deletions cut 8 bases from V and 7 bases from J, with 18 bases between.

The J gene is TRBJ1-1, the V gene TRBV25-1; D gene unclear. Germline CDR1 is MGHDK and CDR2 is SYGVNS. V dropped 7 bases and J dropped 0 bases, with 6 bases sitting between them. CDR3 length: 12 amino acids. CDR3 in amino acids: CASKVMNTEAFF. DNA of the CDR3: TGTGCCAGCAAAGTAATGAACACTGAAGCTTTCTTT.

The V and J genes are TRBV6-2 or TRBV6-3 and TRBJ2-7; the D gene is possibly TRBD2 (5 bases). CDR3 length: 13 amino acids. Germline lookup yields CDR1 MNHEY and CDR2 SVGEGT. Trimming cost V 6 bases and J 3 bases, with 12 bases left between them. The chain's CDR3 is CASSDREHYEQYF. The CDR3 DNA sequence: TGTGCCAGCAGCGACCGGGAACACTACGAGCAGTACTTC.

This clone occurred many times. The CDR3 spells CAIRRDRVETEAFF. CDR3 DNA sequence: TGTGCCATCAGGAGGGACAGAGTAGAGACTGAAGCTTTCTTT. The chain carries TRBV10-3 and TRBJ1-1; 7 nucleotides line up with TRBD1. Trimming removed 6 bases from V and 5 bases from J; junction bases left unmatched: 9. CDR3 length equals 14 residues. From germline, CDR1 is ENHRY and CDR2 SYGVKD.

V is TRBV6-2 or TRBV6-3 and J is TRBJ1-2; D remains ambiguous. V dropped 3 bases and J dropped 8 bases, with 19 bases sitting between them. This CDR3 has 15 amino acids. Germline-derived CDR1 and CDR2 are MNHEY and SVGEGT. The CDR3 DNA reads TGTGCCAGCAGTTATCAGGCGACACGGCTGGGGGGCTACACCTTC. Protein sequence: CASSYQATRLGGYTF.

V usage is TRBV9 and J usage is TRBJ1-1; D is perhaps TRBD1 (6 bases). CDR1 and CDR2 (germline): SGDLS, YYNGEE. V was pared by 3 bases and J by 3 bases, with 12 bases between. The CDR3 runs 14 residues. CDR3: CASSADGGHTEAFF. CDR3 nucleotides: TGTGCCAGCAGCGCAGACGGGGGGCACACTGAAGCTTTCTTT. Together with reference TRBV9 and TRBJ1-1, the CDR3 gives the full variable domain: DSGVTQTPKHLITATGQRVTLRCSPRSGDLSVYWYQQSLDQGLQFLIQYYNGEERAKGNILERFSAQQFPDLHSELNLSSLELGDSALYFCASSADGGHTEAFFGQGTRLTVV.

V is TRBV7-8 and J is TRBJ2-4; the D is unclear. Trimming shortened V by 3 bases and J by 1 base, and 13 bases separated the two germline ends. The CDR3 totals 16 residues. CDR1 SGHVS and CDR2 FQNEAQ come from the germline V gene. This chain's CDR3 is CASSFGRPSAKNIQYF. The DNA of the CDR3 is TGTGCCAGCAGCTTTGGACGCCCCTCGGCCAAAAACATTCAGTACTTC.

The rearrangement uses TRBV7-8 and TRBJ2-7; unclear D gene. The CDR3 has 16 amino acids. V was cut by 4 bases and J by 2 bases, with 18 bases left in between. The germline gives CDR1 SGHVS, CDR2 FQNEAQ. For the CDR3, the DNA is TGTGCCAGCAGCTCTAGGATAGGGCAGACCACCTACGAGCAGTACTTC. It specifies CASSSRIGQTTYEQYF.

This clone was counted between two and nine times. The chain has TRBV9 and TRBJ1-2; tentatively, D is TRBD1 (5 bases). Trimming took 3 bases from V and 10 from J, leaving 13 bases between them. Germline CDR1 SGDLS, CDR2 YYNGEE. The CDR3 consists of 12 residues. For the CDR3, the DNA is TGTGCCAGCAGCGGGGGACCGGGAGACTACACCTTC. It is translated as CASSGGPGDYTF.

This sequence joins TRBV25-1 and TRBJ2-7; 7 nucleotides line up with TRBD1. Trimming removed 6 bases from V and 3 bases from J; junction bases left unmatched: 5. This CDR3 is 13 amino acids long. Germline V gives CDR1 MGHDK, CDR2 SYGVNS. The CDR3 DNA is TGTGCCAGCAGCATTACAGGGGACTACGAGCAGTACTTC. This encodes CASSITGDYEQYF.

The chain carries TRBV5-1 and TRBJ2-5; TRBD1 matches 9 bases. The CDR3 runs to 15 residues. Germline lookup yields CDR1 SGHRS and CDR2 YFSETQ. Germline trimming cut 0 bases from V and 5 bases from J; bases unmatched to any gene: 5. CDR3 in DNA: TGCGCCAGCAGCTTGGGGACAGGGGAAGGGGAGACCCAGTACTTC. It yields the protein CASSLGTGEGETQYF. Full variable domain (remainder filled in from reference TRBV5-1 and TRBJ2-5): KAGVTQTPRYLIKTRGQQVTLSCSPISGHRSVSWYQQTPGQGLQFLFEYFSETQRNKGNFPGRFSGRQFSNSRSEMNVSTLELGDSALYLCASSLGTGEGETQYFGPGTRLLVL.

The genes are TRBV30 and TRBJ1-1; D perhaps matches TRBD1 (5 bases). Germline V CDR1 and CDR2: GTSNPN, SVGIG (reference sequence). The CDR3 loop spans 14 amino acids. Trimming pared 5 bases from V and 0 bases from J, leaving 13 bases between. The CDR3 nucleotides are TGTGCCTGGGCGAAGACAGACATGAACACTGAAGCTTTCTTT. It translates to CAWAKTDMNTEAFF.

The chain employs TRBV11-1 and TRBJ2-1; D is uncertain. CDR1 is SGHAT and CDR2 is FQDESV in the germline V gene (reference sequence). CDR3 length equals 12 residues. The V end was cut by 5 bases, the J end by 3 bases, with 5 bases between. The CDR3 coding sequence is TGTGCCAGCAGCACCCGCTACAATGAGCAGTTCTTC. Protein product: CASSTRYNEQFF.

Of note for this clone: Other nucleotide sequences from this sample produce the same CDR3. V usage is TRBV30 and J usage is TRBJ1-1, with TRBD1 identical over 8 bases. The CDR3 is 14 residues long. V lost 3 bases and J lost 1; bases outside the gene matches: 4. Per the germline V gene, CDR1 is GTSNPN and CDR2 is SVGIG (reference sequence). The CDR3 region has the DNA TGTGCCTGGAGCAACAGGGGGGGGAACACTGAAGCTTTCTTT. Its protein product is CAWSNRGGNTEAFF.

The genes are TRBV2 and TRBJ1-5; 7 bases agree with TRBD1. This CDR3 region has 17 residues. Trimming cost V 2 bases and J 3 bases; bases outside gene matches: 10. Germline CDR1 SNHLY, CDR2 FYNNEI. CDR3 sequence (DNA): TGTGCCAGCAGTGAATCCAGGGGGTTTATTAACAATCAGCCCCAGCATTTT. Translated: CASSESRGFINNQPQHF.

The CDR3 region is CASSDRSGEYNEQFF. The CDR3 DNA follows: TGTGCCAGCAGTGACCGGAGCGGGGAATACAATGAGCAGTTCTTC. The chain combines TRBV6-4 with TRBJ2-1, with 7 bases aligning to TRBD2. This CDR3 region has 15 residues. V lost 2 bases, J lost 4 bases, and 5 bases stayed unmatched. CDR1 is MRHNA and CDR2 is SNTAGT in the germline V gene.

V is TRBV6-2 or TRBV6-3 and J is TRBJ1-5; possible D gene TRBD1, 6 bases. CDR1 MNHEY and CDR2 SVGEGT come from the germline V gene. Trimming took off 6 bases at V and 3 bases at J, with 12 bases between the two ends. The CDR3 consists of 14 residues. DNA of the CDR3: TGTGCCAGCAGCCCGGCAGGGGACAATCAGCCCCAGCATTTT. Protein sequence: CASSPAGDNQPQHF.

The chain links TRBV6-2 or TRBV6-3 to TRBJ2-7; D remains unclear. Germline-derived CDR1 and CDR2 are MNHEY and SVGEGT. Trimming removed 4 bases from V and 2 bases from J, with 9 bases in between. The CDR3 covers 13 residues. This CDR3 is CASSWTRTYEQYF. The CDR3 DNA reads TGTGCCAGCAGTTGGACGCGTACCTACGAGCAGTACTTC.

The chain is built from TRBV7-2 and TRBJ2-1; 8 bases align to TRBD2. The V and J ends lost 7 bases and 2 bases, in that order; junction bases with no gene match: 4. CDR1 and CDR2 (germline): SGHTA, FQGNSA. This CDR3 has 14 amino acids. The CDR3 nucleotides are TGTGCCAGCACCGTAGCGGGAACCTACAATGAGCAGTTCTTC. It codes for CASTVAGTYNEQFF.

The chain has TRBV6-5 and TRBJ1-5, with TRBD1 matching over 7 bases. The CDR3 consists of 14 residues. V lost 9 bases, J lost 6 bases, and 11 bases stayed unmatched. Germline values: CDR1 MNHEY, CDR2 SVGAGI. The chain's CDR3 is CASDTGVQGQPQHF. CDR3 DNA sequence: TGTGCCAGTGATACAGGGGTTCAGGGTCAGCCCCAGCATTTT.